The 28 T cell receptor beta chains listed next were all sequenced from one sample in a study of blood T cell repertoires in COVID-19. Sequencing used immunoSEQ multiplex PCR; TCRdb keeps in-frame clones, though not all of them. The data hold more than 110,000 clones, with less than 85% observed a single time. Sequenced: peripheral blood. The receptors were gathered from a human donor in a cohort sampled during active COVID-19.

This sequence joins TRBV29-1 and TRBJ1-2, with 7 bases lining up with TRBD1. Trimming at V came to 4 bases and at J to 4 bases, leaving 6 bases not matched to a gene. The CDR3 contains 13 residues. Germline V CDR1 and CDR2: SQVTM, ANQGSEA. The CDR3 bases are TGCAGCGTTGGTGAGGGGGCTAGCTATGGCTACACCTTC. It translates to CSVGEGASYGYTF.

The chain employs TRBV3-1 (or the pseudogene TRBV3-2) and TRBJ2-4, with 14 bases matching TRBD2. Germline assignment: CDR1 LGHDT and CDR2 YNNKEL (reference sequence). The CDR3 loop spans 16 amino acids. V shed 4 bases, J shed 8 bases, and the junction held 7 bases outside the gene matches. This CDR3 is CASSLGLAGGRDIQYF. In DNA, the CDR3 is TGTGCCAGCAGCCTAGGACTAGCGGGGGGTCGGGACATTCAGTACTTC.

The chain is built from TRBV10-3 and TRBJ1-1, with a tentative D call TRBD1 (6 bases). The V end lost 6 bases, the J end lost 1 base, and 6 bases lay between the germline ends. CDR3 size: 12 residues. Germline V gives CDR1 ENHRY, CDR2 SYGVKD. The CDR3 DNA reads as TGTGCCATCAGGGACAGGAACACTGAAGCTTTCTTT. Its protein is CAIRDRNTEAFF.

This sequence joins TRBV6-6 and TRBJ2-5, with D tentatively TRBD2 (7 bases). This CDR3 has 15 residues. Germline lookup yields CDR1 MNHNY and CDR2 SVGAGI (reference sequence). Trimming took 5 bases from V and 2 from J, leaving 15 bases between them. The CDR3 loop is CASSDPAGAQETQYF. CDR3 nucleotide sequence: TGTGCCAGCAGTGACCCGGCGGGGGCACAAGAGACCCAGTACTTC.

This clone was observed a single time. CDR3 nucleotide sequence: TGTGCCAGCAGCCAGAAGGCGGGAACTAGCGGGGGGCGTCCAGGGGCCCAGTACTTC. This sequence encodes CASSQKAGTSGGRPGAQYF. The chain joins TRBV7-6 to TRBJ2-5; TRBD2 agrees at 12 bases. V lost 5 bases, J lost 9 bases, and 22 bases stayed unmatched. Germline CDR1 reads SGHVS; CDR2 reads FNYEAQ. The CDR3 is made up of 19 amino acids.

The chain joins TRBV28 to TRBJ2-2; TRBD1 might be the D (5 bases). V was cut by 8 bases and J by 1 base, with 8 bases left in between. The CDR3 is 13 residues long. CDR1 and CDR2 from the germline V gene are MDHEN and SYDVKM. Here the CDR3 reads CASGQGNTGELFF. The CDR3 bases are TGTGCCAGCGGACAAGGGAACACCGGGGAGCTGTTTTTT.

The chain recombines TRBV9 with TRBJ1-4; D perhaps matches TRBD1 (5 bases). The germline V and J ends were trimmed by 4 bases and 7 bases, with 14 bases remaining between them. The germline CDR1 and CDR2 sequences are SGDLS and YYNGEE. CDR3 length equals 14 residues. The CDR3 nucleotides are TGTGCCAGCAGCTGGGGCAGGGAAAGTGAAAAACTGTTTTTT. Protein product: CASSWGRESEKLFF.

The chain recombines TRBV5-6 with TRBJ2-3; TRBD2 aligns across 10 bases. This CDR3 comprises 17 residues. Per the germline V gene, CDR1 is SGHDT and CDR2 is YYEEEE. After removal of 0 bases from V and 3 bases from J, the junction contained 7 bases not matched to a gene. The CDR3 nucleotides are TGTGCCAGCAGCTTGGTTCTAGCGGGAGAATTAACAGATACGCAGTATTTT. Its translation: CASSLVLAGELTDTQYF.

V usage is TRBV6-1 and J usage is TRBJ1-5, with TRBD1 as a possible D gene (6 bases). V was clipped by 3 bases and J by 0 bases, with 12 bases between them. Germline V gives CDR1 MNHNS, CDR2 SASEGT. This CDR3 is 16 amino acids long. CDR3 sequence (DNA): TGTGCCAGCAGTGAGGAGACAGGTTTTAGCAATCAGCCCCAGCATTTT. It encodes CASSEETGFSNQPQHF.

The V gene is TRBV23-1, the J gene TRBJ2-3; TRBD1 agrees at 9 bases. TRBV23-1 belongs to the ORF category, with a function that is uncertain. V trimming: 4 bases; J trimming: 4 bases; junction bases outside the gene matches: 9. This CDR3 has 16 residues. CDR3 region: CASSPCGDRVADTQYF. The DNA of the CDR3 is TGCGCCAGCAGTCCGTGCGGGGACAGGGTGGCAGATACGCAGTATTTT.

The chain has TRBV9 and TRBJ2-3; 7 bases align to TRBD2. Germline values: CDR1 SGDLS, CDR2 YYNGEE. The CDR3 runs 19 residues. J lost 6 bases, V lost 4 bases, and 23 bases had no gene match. The CDR3: CASSPGSGGMKAVPDTQYF. The CDR3 DNA follows: TGTGCCAGCAGCCCGGGCTCGGGGGGAATGAAGGCGGTCCCCGATACGCAGTATTTT.

V is TRBV4-3 and J is TRBJ1-4; D is uncertain. Germline-derived CDR1 and CDR2 are LGHNA and YSLEER. CDR3 length: 13 residues. Trimming left V 1 base short and J 4 bases short, with 4 bases between. The CDR3: CASSQARNEKLFF. The CDR3 DNA reads TGCGCCAGCAGCCAAGCCCGTAATGAAAAACTGTTTTTT.

The V call is TRBV5-4, the J call TRBJ1-2; perhaps TRBD1 as D (5 bases). With 0 bases removed from V and 11 bases from J, the gap between germline ends came to 17 bases. The CDR3 consists of 14 residues. Germline CDR1 reads SGHNT; CDR2 reads YYREEE (reference sequence). This CDR3 is CASSLAGQNGQYTF. DNA for the CDR3: TGTGCCAGCAGCTTGGCCGGCCAGAACGGACAATACACCTTC.

The chain links TRBV6-1 to TRBJ1-3, with 8 bases identical to TRBD1. CDR3 size: 15 residues. Germline V gene sequence: CDR1 MNHNS, CDR2 SASEGT. The V segment lost 2 bases and the J segment 4 bases; nucleotides outside the gene matches: 4. The CDR3 DNA reads as TGTGCCAGCAGTGAACAGGGGGCGCAAGGAAACACCATATATTTT. Translated, it gives CASSEQGAQGNTIYF.

This clone showed up just a few times. The chain recombines TRBV3-1 (or the pseudogene TRBV3-2) with TRBJ1-6, with 8 bases aligning to TRBD1. V trimming: 4 bases; J trimming: 8 bases; junction bases outside the gene matches: 4. Germline lookup yields CDR1 LGHDT and CDR2 YNNKEL (reference sequence). CDR3 length: 14 residues. In nucleotides, the CDR3 is TGTGCCAGCAGCCCTGGGACAGGCTATTCACCCCTCCACTTT. The encoded protein is CASSPGTGYSPLHF.

This sequence joins TRBV15 and TRBJ2-1, with 8 bases identical to TRBD2. The V and J ends lost 3 bases and 9 bases, in that order; junction bases with no gene match: 10. The CDR3 has 15 amino acids. Per the germline V gene, CDR1 is LNHNV and CDR2 is YYDKDF (reference sequence). CDR3 in DNA: TGTGCCACCAGCAGGGTCGGGGGGGTAGGTGGTGAGCAGTTCTTC. Its translation is CATSRVGGVGGEQFF.

The chain recombines TRBV28 with TRBJ2-7; 15 bases map to TRBD2. V was clipped by 3 bases and J by 6 bases; unmatched bases: 21. The CDR3 is made up of 21 amino acids. Germline V gene lookup returns CDR1 MDHEN and CDR2 SYDVKM. In DNA form, the CDR3 reads TGTGCCAGCAGTTTCCGCAAACCCCCGGGACTAGCGGGGGGCCGGGGGGGCGAGCAGTACTTC. This encodes CASSFRKPPGLAGGRGGEQYF.

This sequence joins TRBV29-1 and TRBJ2-1; 8 nucleotides line up with TRBD2. Germline CDR1 reads SQVTM; CDR2 reads ANQGSEA. The V gene end was trimmed by 3 bases and the J gene end by 8 bases; junction bases not matched to a gene: 12. The length of the CDR3 is 15 residues. The CDR3 DNA is TGCAGCGTTGATGACGGAAACGGGGGGGCAGATGAGCAGTTCTTC. This translates into CSVDDGNGGADEQFF.

V and J are TRBV4-2 and TRBJ2-7; D possibly corresponds to TRBD2 (6 bases). Germline CDR1 and CDR2: LGHNA and YNFKEQ. V dropped 0 bases and J dropped 1 base, with 10 bases sitting between them. This CDR3 contains 15 residues. For the CDR3, the DNA is TGTGCCAGCAGCCAAGAGGAGGGGCTATCCTACGAGCAGTACTTC. This codes for CASSQEEGLSYEQYF.

The chain's CDR3 is CASSLILQETQYF. As DNA, the CDR3 is TGTGCCAGCAGCTTAATACTCCAAGAGACCCAGTACTTC. This chain uses TRBV7-6 with TRBJ2-5, with D unresolved. The CDR3 extends over 13 amino acids. V dropped 2 bases and J dropped 1 base, with 5 bases sitting between them. Germline CDR1 is SGHVS and CDR2 is FNYEAQ. The full variable domain, its missing parts supplied by reference TRBV7-6 and TRBJ2-5, is GAGVSQSPRYKVTKRGQDVALRCDPISGHVSLYWYRQALGQGPEFLTYFNYEAQQDKSGLPNDRFSAERPEGSISTLTIQRTEQRDSAMYRCASSLILQETQYFGPGTRLLVL.

There are a few counts of this clone. This chain connects TRBV5-1 to TRBJ1-2; 7 bases align to TRBD1. The CDR3 extends over 14 amino acids. Germline loops: CDR1 SGHRS, CDR2 YFSETQ. With V trimmed by 3 bases and J by 5 bases, 7 bases remained unmatched. Here the CDR3 reads CASSSTGTLYGYTF. The CDR3 DNA is TGCGCCAGCAGCTCGACAGGGACCCTGTATGGCTACACCTTC.

The count of this clone is one. This chain joins TRBV6-5 and TRBJ1-2; D remains ambiguous. CDR3 length equals 14 residues. Trimming pared 6 bases from V and 0 bases from J, leaving 11 bases between. Germline values: CDR1 MNHEY, CDR2 SVGAGI. For the CDR3, the DNA is TGTGCCAGCAGACGACGGGGAGCTAACTATGGCTACACCTTC. Its translation: CASRRRGANYGYTF.

The V and J genes are TRBV10-3 and TRBJ2-7; 10 bases map to TRBD1. This CDR3 contains 15 residues. The V segment lost 10 bases and the J segment 6 bases; nucleotides outside the gene matches: 15. Looked up from germline, CDR1 is ENHRY and CDR2 is SYGVKD. The chain's CDR3 is CATISTGQGSGEQYF. CDR3 in DNA: TGTGCCACGATATCGACGGGACAGGGGAGTGGCGAGCAGTACTTC.

The chain carries TRBV4-3 and TRBJ2-6; D is possibly TRBD2 (6 bases). V was shortened by 0 bases and J by 1 base, with 10 bases between the two germline ends. Germline CDR1 and CDR2: LGHNA and YSLEER. This CDR3 is 17 amino acids long. The CDR3 region has the DNA TGCGCCAGCAGCCAAGATTATGCGGGGTCTGGGGCCAACGTCCTGACTTTC. Protein sequence: CASSQDYAGSGANVLTF.

This clone appeared a single time. The J gene is TRBJ1-5, the V gene TRBV28; 10 nucleotides match TRBD1. The germline CDR1 and CDR2 sequences are MDHEN and SYDVKM. The V gene end was trimmed by 9 bases and the J gene end by 5 bases; junction bases not matched to a gene: 4. The CDR3 has 13 residues. CDR3 protein: CASRGQGDQPQHF. The CDR3 DNA sequence: TGTGCCAGTCGCGGACAGGGGGATCAGCCCCAGCATTTT.

The chain employs TRBV18 and TRBJ2-2; possibly TRBD1 for D (6 bases). V dropped 0 bases and J dropped 1 base, with 9 bases sitting between them. The CDR3 loop spans 16 amino acids. Germline V gene sequence: CDR1 KGHSH, CDR2 LQKENI. The CDR3 DNA follows: TGTGCCAGCTCACCACCGGACAGAATGAACACCGGGGAGCTGTTTTTT. Its protein product is CASSPPDRMNTGELFF.

The V call is TRBV7-9, the J call TRBJ1-2; 7 nucleotides line up with TRBD1. The length of the CDR3 is 14 residues. The germline CDR1 and CDR2 sequences are SEHNR and FQNEAQ (reference sequence). J was trimmed by 8 bases and V by 4 bases; bases with no gene match: 10. The DNA of the CDR3 is TGTGCCAGCAGCTCCCAGGGGGGCGCTCGCGGCTACACCTTC. Translated, it gives CASSSQGGARGYTF.

V is TRBV5-6 and J is TRBJ1-1; tentative D call: TRBD1 (5 bases). Trimming shortened V by 4 bases and J by 1 base, and 14 bases separated the two germline ends. This CDR3 is built from 15 residues. Germline CDR1 SGHDT, CDR2 YYEEEE. This chain's CDR3 is CASSLVGGGNTEAFF. The CDR3 DNA reads TGTGCCAGCAGCCTCGTGGGGGGTGGGAACACTGAAGCTTTCTTT.